The 3 T cell receptor beta chains below all came from one sample that was sequenced in a study of cytomegalovirus exposure and HLA in healthy donors. A multiplex PCR was run with 60 Vbeta primers and 13 Jbeta primers. Profiled with immunoSEQ multiplex PCR; TCRdb holds only in-frame clones, not every one. This table holds tens of thousands of clones, approximately 74% found once. Sequences were obtained from PBMCs. The receptors shown here come from a man aged 25 to 45 in good health and CMV-seronegative.

The chain uses TRBV18 and TRBJ1-6; D call uncertain. The V gene's germline CDR1 is KGHSH and CDR2 LQKENI. V lost 2 bases, J lost 8 bases, and 7 bases lay in between. The CDR3 is made up of 13 amino acids. The CDR3 DNA sequence: TGTGCCAGCTCACCATTGCCAGATTCACCCCTCCACTTT. Protein sequence: CASSPLPDSPLHF.

This clone occurred a few times. The chain has TRBV27 and TRBJ1-1, with D possibly TRBD1 on 5 matching bases. Germline values: CDR1 MNHEY, CDR2 SMNVEV (reference sequence). V was trimmed by 6 bases and J by 1 base, leaving 12 bases between them. The CDR3 extends over 14 amino acids. CDR3 DNA sequence: TGTGCCAGCAGACAACAGGCCAGGAACACTGAAGCTTTCTTT. Its protein is CASRQQARNTEAFF.

The chain couples TRBV10-1 to TRBJ1-2; D not certain. The CDR3 has 13 residues. Germline CDR1 WNHNN, CDR2 SYGVQD (reference sequence). Between the trimmed V and J ends, which lost 4 bases and 4 bases, there was a span of 10 bases. The CDR3 protein is CASSVSGSYGYTF. For the CDR3, the DNA is TGCGCCAGCAGTGTTTCGGGATCCTATGGCTACACCTTC.